This T cell receptor beta chain stems from a study of CD8 T cells in Susac syndrome (dated by TCRdb to the late 2010s). At the level of the whole study: Repertoire sequencing was used to test whether CD8+ T cell activation and differentiation in Susac syndrome was antigen driven. The clonality of the CD8+ T cell repertoire was compared across 11 to 12 healthy donors, about 14 Susac syndrome patients and around 16 multiple sclerosis patients. What the research found in general, with its limitations: The number of individuals in the TCR sequencing and HLA analysis was recognized as being relatively small.

RNA was extracted with the RNeasy kit and roughly 0.45 to 1 ug was reverse transcribed using random hexamers. The immunoSEQ multiplex PCR assay, covering 54 Vbeta and 13 Jbeta segments, was used to amplify TCR beta CDR3 regions. Bias from PCR amplification was corrected by using a synthetic template baseline for primer optimization and for computational correction. In the original analysis: Reads were assigned to V, D and J genes according to IMGT and analyzed in immunoSEQ Analyzer, with only productive sequences retained. To calculate clonality, Shannon entropy was normalized by log2 of the number of productive unique sequences and then subtracted from one. For each patient and control, public and private clones were evaluated within the 100 most prevalent clones. Clones were defined as Susac-specific if absent from the healthy and MS cohorts, from 1052 published viral clones and from other ImmuneACCESS disease sequences. TCRdb's own reprocessing of the public reads used fastp at Q25 and MiXCR and kept productive beta chains. Rows with one shared CDR3 protein collapse into an entry with the most common genes and DNA. The V and J calls here are based on TCRdb, not the publication. This sample holds about 290,000 distinct CDR3 sequences; approximately 85% were observed only once. Of the sample, 0.21% is held by the ten largest clones.

With respect to this clonotype: There is no known antigen for this receptor. Base qualities are not recorded, but no much larger clone differs from it by a single base.

Peripheral blood CD8+ and CD4+ T cells from healthy donors, Susac syndrome patients and multiple sclerosis patients were profiled using high-throughput TCR beta sequencing. The multiple sclerosis controls were treatment-naive patients who had stable or active relapsing-remitting disease and met the revised McDonald criteria. Bulk CD8+ and CD4+ T cells were purified by magnetic negative isolation, whereas CD8+ TEMRA cells were enriched by FACS. Blood was collected in EDTA tubes and processed within 24 hours, with PBMCs isolated through density gradient centrifugation. PBMCs intended for TCR sequencing were cryopreserved in liquid nitrogen and thawed later in a water bath at 37 degrees C. The sorted or isolated CD4+, CD8+ and CD8+ TEMRA cells had a purity of 90% or higher. CDR3 length: 16 amino acids, cysteine to phenylalanine. The entry retains the CDR3 DNA only, 48 bases that are in frame from base 1. Looking up the germline V gene yields CDR1 LGHNT and CDR2 FRNRAP. The trim is 4 bases for V and 2 bases for J, with a gap of 12 bases between the germline ends.

The sequenced sample consisted of CD8+ T cells from PBMCs. The chain is encoded by TRBV12-5 joined to TRBJ2-6; tentative D gene TRBD2, with 6 bases matching. This receptor was obtained from a human donor with multiple sclerosis. The nucleotides are TGTGCTAGTGGTTCAAGTGGGGGGACTGGGGCCAACGTCCTGACTTTC. It specifies CASGSSGGTGANVLTF.